These T cell receptor beta chains were read from a single sample in a study of beta chain features in type 1 diabetes. Sequencing used immunoSEQ multiplex PCR; TCRdb keeps in-frame clones, though not all of them. The profile shows around 690,000 clones, roughly an eighth of them singletons. The sequencing sample was made of naive CD4+ T cells from blood. Receptors originate from a man aged 30-40 years with type 1 diabetes. Each CDR3 is given with its conserved first and last residue. D genes are given only for firm matches. Size is stated for part of the rows, as once, few or many counts, or as a class when the clone is expanded.

D	J	size	V	length	CDR3	DNA
-	TRBJ2-5	-	TRBV30	14	CAWSLPGPQETQYF	TGTGCCTGGAGCCTCCCGGGGCCCCAAGAGACCCAGTACTTC
-	TRBJ1-2	-	TRBV7-2	14	CASSLEGAYYGYTF	TGTGCCAGCAGCTTAGAGGGCGCCTACTATGGCTACACCTTC
-	TRBJ2-3	few	TRBV11-3	12	CASRSLTDTQYF	TGTGCCAGCAGAAGCCTCACAGATACGCAGTATTTT
TRBD1	TRBJ2-5	few	TRBV11-2	14	CASSAGQGQETQYF	TGTGCCAGCAGCGCAGGACAGGGCCAAGAGACCCAGTACTTC
-	TRBJ2-5	-	TRBV14	14	CASSHPGEFQTQYF	TGTGCCAGCAGCCACCCTGGGGAATTTCAGACCCAGTACTTC
-	TRBJ1-2	-	TRBV9	17	CASSVAPLQETNYGYTF	TGTGCCAGCAGCGTAGCCCCCCTACAGGAAACTAACTATGGCTACACCTTC
TRBD1	TRBJ1-5	few	TRBV6-5	15	CASSRTGGSDQPQHF	TGTGCCAGCAGCCGGACAGGGGGTAGCGATCAGCCCCAGCATTTT
TRBD1	TRBJ1-4	-	TRBV2	13	CASRWTGEEKLFF	TGTGCCAGCAGATGGACAGGGGAGGAAAAACTGTTTTTT
-	TRBJ1-2	-	TRBV18	12	CASSPDTYGYTF	TGTGCCAGCTCACCGGATACTTATGGCTACACCTTC
-	TRBJ2-7	few	TRBV18	14	CASSLVTGAYEQYF	TGTGCCAGCTCACTGGTGACGGGGGCCTACGAGCAGTACTTC
TRBD1	TRBJ1-2	-	TRBV6-1	15	CASSEVVGQGYGYTF	TGTGCCAGCAGTGAAGTCGTGGGACAGGGGTATGGCTACACCTTC
TRBD2	TRBJ2-1	few	TRBV9	14	CASTELAWGDEQFF	TGTGCCAGCACCGAACTAGCGTGGGGAGATGAGCAGTTCTTC
-	TRBJ1-4	few	TRBV7-9	15	CASSAVRATNEKLFF	TGTGCCAGCAGCGCCGTACGGGCAACTAATGAAAAACTGTTTTTT
-	TRBJ1-1	-	TRBV7-2	13	CASSLDRVTEAFF	TGTGCCAGCAGCTTAGACAGGGTTACGGAGGCTTTCTTT
TRBD1	TRBJ2-7	-	TRBV9	15	CASSGSGTGLGEQYF	TGTGCCAGCAGCGGGTCCGGGACAGGGTTAGGGGAGCAGTACTTC
-	TRBJ2-7	-	TRBV14	17	CASSQYQFGRGTYEQYF	TGTGCCAGCAGCCAATACCAGTTTGGGAGGGGGACCTACGAGCAGTACTTC
-	TRBJ1-2	once	TRBV15	17	CATSRDLGGWQDYGYTF	TGTGCCACCAGCAGAGATCTGGGGGGCTGGCAGGACTATGGCTACACCTTC
TRBD2	TRBJ2-5	few	TRBV5-1	16	CASSLGTSGHQETQYF	TGCGCCAGCAGCTTGGGGACTAGCGGGCATCAAGAGACCCAGTACTTC
TRBD1	TRBJ2-5	-	TRBV5-8	17	CASSLVGQGRRQETQYF	TGTGCCAGCAGCTTGGTGGGACAGGGAAGGCGCCAAGAGACCCAGTACTTC
-	TRBJ1-5	-	TRBV21-1	15	CASKGKDRRNQPQHF	TGTGCCAGCAAGGGAAAAGATCGGCGCAATCAGCCCCAGCATTTT
TRBD1	TRBJ2-2	few	TRBV4-3	15	CASSRQGAGTGELFF	TGCGCCAGCAGTCGTCAGGGGGCCGGAACCGGGGAGCTGTTTTTT
-	TRBJ1-1	-	TRBV29-1	13	CSGSGILKTEAFF	TGCAGCGGCTCAGGGATTCTGAAGACTGAAGCTTTCTTT
-	TRBJ1-4	-	TRBV7-9	12	CASSLDVGKLFF	TGTGCCAGCAGCTTAGATGTGGGTAAACTGTTTTTT
TRBD2	TRBJ2-1	-	TRBV9	22	CASSVGHSGLAGGRSSYNEQFF	TGTGCCAGCAGCGTAGGGCATTCGGGACTAGCGGGGGGCCGAAGCTCCTACAATGAGCAGTTCTTC
TRBD2	TRBJ2-1	-	TRBV7-2	17	CASRKLAGGRSYNEQFF	TGTGCCAGCAGGAAACTAGCGGGGGGCCGCTCCTACAATGAGCAGTTCTTC
-	TRBJ2-7	few	TRBV29-1	13	CSVGVQYSYEQYF	TGCAGCGTTGGAGTACAGTACTCCTACGAGCAGTACTTC
-	TRBJ1-5	few	TRBV29-1	14	CSVLWGASNQPQHF	TGCAGCGTTCTCTGGGGGGCTAGCAATCAGCCCCAGCATTTT
-	TRBJ1-5	-	TRBV14	13	CASSQNSNQPQHF	TGTGCCAGCAGCCAAAATAGCAATCAGCCCCAGCATTTT
-	TRBJ1-5	few	TRBV5-1	12	CASSRLNQPQHF	TGCGCCAGCAGCCGACTCAATCAGCCCCAGCATTTT
-	TRBJ2-7	-	TRBV10-3	14	CAISELGDQNEQYF	TGTGCCATCAGTGAGTTGGGAGACCAAAATGAGCAGTACTTC
-	TRBJ1-2	once	TRBV9	16	CASSYSGQRLNYGYTF	TGTGCCAGCAGCTATTCCGGACAGCGACTAAACTATGGCTACACCTTC
-	TRBJ2-1	-	TRBV5-1	15	CASSLEQTSYNEQFF	TGCGCCAGCAGCCTCGAACAAACCTCCTACAATGAGCAGTTCTTC
-	TRBJ1-2	few	TRBV6-5	14	CASSRDRVKAGYTF	TGTGCCAGCAGTCGGGACCGCGTTAAGGCTGGCTACACCTTC
-	TRBJ2-5	few	TRBV5-1	17	CASSAGGGSNGQETQYF	TGCGCCAGCAGCGCCGGTGGTGGGTCGAACGGACAAGAGACCCAGTACTTC
-	TRBJ2-1	few	TRBV6-5	13	CASSPVGYNEQFF	TGTGCCAGCAGTCCGGTAGGCTACAATGAGCAGTTCTTC
TRBD2	TRBJ2-1	few	TRBV14	16	CASSRRLAGGPDEQFF	TGTGCCAGCAGCCGACGACTAGCGGGGGGCCCAGATGAGCAGTTCTTC
-	TRBJ2-2	-	TRBV4-3	13	CASSQDLDGELFF	TGCGCCAGCAGCCAAGATCTGGACGGGGAGCTGTTTTTT
-	TRBJ2-2	-	TRBV4-3	16	CASSQVPGQYTGELFF	TGCGCCAGCAGCCAGGTACCCGGACAGTACACCGGGGAGCTGTTTTTT
-	TRBJ1-2	-	TRBV30	12	CAWNRLSPSLSF	TGTGCCTGGAATCGGCTATCGCCCTCCCTCAGCTTC
TRBD2	TRBJ2-3	-	TRBV7-7	14	CASSSGGASDTQYF	TGTGCTAGCAGCTCCGGGGGGGCGTCAGATACGCAGTATTTT
-	TRBJ1-5	-	TRBV5-1	13	CASSWNSNQPQHF	TGCGCCAGCAGCTGGAATAGCAATCAGCCCCAGCATTTT
-	TRBJ2-1	few	TRBV11-2	15	CASSLDNGVYNEQFF	TGTGCCAGCAGCTTAGATAACGGGGTCTACAATGAGCAGTTCTTC
-	TRBJ2-3	few	TRBV2	13	CASRSTGTDTQYF	TGTGCCAGCCGAAGTACTGGGACAGATACGCAGTATTTT
TRBD2	TRBJ2-3	few	TRBV28	15	CASSPMLAGTDTQYF	TGTGCCAGCAGTCCGATGCTAGCGGGCACAGATACGCAGTATTTT
-	TRBJ2-7	-	TRBV28	14	CASSSPPDSYEQYF	TGTGCCAGCAGTTCACCTCCGGACTCTTACGAGCAGTACTTC
-	TRBJ2-3	-	TRBV7-6	16	CASSPGPGARTDTQYF	TGTGCCAGCAGCCCAGGTCCGGGGGCGCGCACAGATACGCAGTATTTT
TRBD2	TRBJ2-5	-	TRBV27	14	CASKSGGARETQYF	TGTGCCAGCAAGAGCGGGGGGGCCCGTGAGACCCAGTACTTC
-	TRBJ2-7	-	TRBV4-2	17	CASSQEWASSDDYEQYF	TGTGCCAGCAGCCAAGAGTGGGCCTCCAGCGACGACTACGAGCAGTACTTC
-	TRBJ2-3	-	TRBV28	14	CASSLVQGADTQYF	TGTGCCAGCAGTTTAGTACAGGGTGCAGATACGCAGTATTTT
TRBD1	TRBJ1-5	few	TRBV5-1	14	CASSPGTGEQPQHF	TGCGCCAGCAGCCCTGGGACAGGGGAGCAGCCCCAGCATTTT
-	TRBJ1-2	few	TRBV27	13	CASSSPGRAGYTF	TGTGCCAGCAGTTCCCCAGGGAGGGCTGGCTACACCTTC